Here is one TCR beta chain with its context. Its antigen is still unknown. The method was immunoSEQ multiplex PCR; TCRdb's version includes in-frame clones alone and lacks a portion of them. This table holds about 66,000 clones, about 86% found once. This sample is drawn from a study of OX40 agonist ivuxolimab in advanced cancers. For the study at large: Ivuxolimab is a fully human IgG2 antibody that activates OX40 (CD134). Past anti-PD-1, anti-PD-L1 or anti-CTLA-4 therapy was accepted, and 40% to 45% had received some. Study-level findings and limits: The study found that CD8+ T cells averaged more expanded clones than CD4+.

Germline V gene sequence: CDR1 LNHDA, CDR2 SQIVND (reference sequence). The CDR3 consists of 14 residues. V shed 5 bases, J shed 4 bases, and the junction held 5 bases outside the gene matches. This sequence originates from an adult with an advanced solid tumor such as melanoma, head and neck, liver or kidney cancer. The V gene is TRBV19, the J gene TRBJ1-1, with TRBD1 matching over 9 bases. The specimen comprised CD4+ or CD8+ T cells sorted from blood, sampled in a trial of the OX40 agonist ivuxolimab. The CDR3 is CASSQRQGGTEAFF. CDR3 DNA sequence: TGTGCCAGTAGTCAAAGACAGGGGGGCACTGAAGCTTTCTTT.